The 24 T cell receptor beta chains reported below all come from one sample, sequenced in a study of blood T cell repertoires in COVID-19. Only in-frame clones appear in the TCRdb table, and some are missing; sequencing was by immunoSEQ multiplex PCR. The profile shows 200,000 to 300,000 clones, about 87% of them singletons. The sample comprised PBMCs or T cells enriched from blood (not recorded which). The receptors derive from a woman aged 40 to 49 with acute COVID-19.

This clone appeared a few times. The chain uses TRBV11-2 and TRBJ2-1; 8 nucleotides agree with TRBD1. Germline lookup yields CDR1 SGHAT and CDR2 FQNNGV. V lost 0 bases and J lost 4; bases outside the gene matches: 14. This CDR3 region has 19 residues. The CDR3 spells CASSLDRAGGRSSYNEQFF. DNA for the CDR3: TGTGCCAGCAGCTTAGATCGAGCAGGGGGCAGATCCTCGTACAATGAGCAGTTCTTC.

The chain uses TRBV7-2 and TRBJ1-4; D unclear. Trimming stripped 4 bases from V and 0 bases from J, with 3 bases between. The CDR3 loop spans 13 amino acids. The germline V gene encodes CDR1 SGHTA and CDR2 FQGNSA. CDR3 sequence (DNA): TGTGCCAGCAGCTATACAACTAATGAAAAACTGTTTTTT. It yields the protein CASSYTTNEKLFF.

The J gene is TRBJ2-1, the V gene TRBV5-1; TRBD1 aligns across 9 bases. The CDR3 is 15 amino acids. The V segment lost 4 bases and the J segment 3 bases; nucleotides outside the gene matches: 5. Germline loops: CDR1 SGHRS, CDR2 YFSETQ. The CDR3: CASSLGTGLYNEQFF. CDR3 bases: TGCGCCAGCAGCCTAGGGACAGGGCTCTACAATGAGCAGTTCTTC.

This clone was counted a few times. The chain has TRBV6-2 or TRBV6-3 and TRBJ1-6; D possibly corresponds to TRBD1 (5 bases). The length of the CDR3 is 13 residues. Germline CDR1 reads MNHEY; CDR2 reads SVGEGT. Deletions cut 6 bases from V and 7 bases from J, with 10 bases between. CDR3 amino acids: CASSEAGNSPLHF. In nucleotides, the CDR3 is TGTGCCAGCAGCGAAGCAGGGAATTCACCCCTCCACTTT.

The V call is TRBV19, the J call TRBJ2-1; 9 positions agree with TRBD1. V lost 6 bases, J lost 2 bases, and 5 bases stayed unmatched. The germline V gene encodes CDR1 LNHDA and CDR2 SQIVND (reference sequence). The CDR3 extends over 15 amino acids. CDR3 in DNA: TGTGCCAGTAGAACGACAGGGGGGACCTACAATGAGCAGTTCTTC. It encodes CASRTTGGTYNEQFF. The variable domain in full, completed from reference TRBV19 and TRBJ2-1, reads DGGITQSPKYLFRKEGQNVTLSCEQNLNHDAMYWYRQDPGQGLRLIYYSQIVNDFQKGDIAEGYSVSREKKESFPLTVTSAQKNPTAFYLCASRTTGGTYNEQFFGPGTRLTVL.

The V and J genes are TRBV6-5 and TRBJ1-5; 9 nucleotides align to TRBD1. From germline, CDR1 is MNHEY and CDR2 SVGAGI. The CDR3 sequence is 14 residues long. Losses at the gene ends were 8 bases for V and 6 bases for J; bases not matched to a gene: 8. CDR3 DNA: TGTGCCAGCTTGACCGGGACAGGGACTCAGCCCCAGCATTTT. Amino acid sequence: CASLTGTGTQPQHF.

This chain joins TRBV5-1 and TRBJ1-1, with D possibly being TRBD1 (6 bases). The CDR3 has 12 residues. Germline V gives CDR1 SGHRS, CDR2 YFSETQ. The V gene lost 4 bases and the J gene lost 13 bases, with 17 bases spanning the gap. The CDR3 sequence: CASSRDGGPNFF. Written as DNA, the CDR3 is TGCGCCAGCAGCCGGGACGGGGGGCCGAATTTCTTT.

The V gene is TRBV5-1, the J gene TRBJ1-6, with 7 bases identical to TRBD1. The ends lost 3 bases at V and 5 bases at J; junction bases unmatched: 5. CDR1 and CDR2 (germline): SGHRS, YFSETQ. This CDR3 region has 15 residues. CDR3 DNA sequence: TGCGCCAGCAGCTCCACCGGGACAGATAATTCACCCCTCCACTTT. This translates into CASSSTGTDNSPLHF.

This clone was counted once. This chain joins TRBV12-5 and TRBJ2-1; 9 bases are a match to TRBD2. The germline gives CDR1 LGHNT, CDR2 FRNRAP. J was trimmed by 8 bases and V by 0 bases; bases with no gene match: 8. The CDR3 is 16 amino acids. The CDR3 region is CASGLVLREGIDEQFF. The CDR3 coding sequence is TGTGCTAGTGGTTTGGTACTGCGGGAGGGGATAGATGAGCAGTTCTTC.

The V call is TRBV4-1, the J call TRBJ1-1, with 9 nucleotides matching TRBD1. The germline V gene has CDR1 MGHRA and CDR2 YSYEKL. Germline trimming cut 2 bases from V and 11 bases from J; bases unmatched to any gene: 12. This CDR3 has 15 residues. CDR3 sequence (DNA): TGCGCCAGCAGCCAACCGGGACAGGGAGGCGGAGTGGCTTTCTTT. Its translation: CASSQPGQGGGVAFF.

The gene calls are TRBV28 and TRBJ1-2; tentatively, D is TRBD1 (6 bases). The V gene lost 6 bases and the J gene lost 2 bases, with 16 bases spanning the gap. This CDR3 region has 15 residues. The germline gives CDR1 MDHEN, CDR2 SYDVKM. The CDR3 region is CASRLYREGNYGYTF. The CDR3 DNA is TGTGCCAGCAGACTATACAGGGAAGGGAACTATGGCTACACCTTC.

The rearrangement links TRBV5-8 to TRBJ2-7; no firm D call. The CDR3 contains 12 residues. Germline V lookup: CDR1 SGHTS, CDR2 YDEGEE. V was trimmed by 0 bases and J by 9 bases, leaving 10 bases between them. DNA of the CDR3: TGTGCCAGCAGCTTGGCTCGTGTAGCGCAGTACGTC. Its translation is CASSLARVAQYV.

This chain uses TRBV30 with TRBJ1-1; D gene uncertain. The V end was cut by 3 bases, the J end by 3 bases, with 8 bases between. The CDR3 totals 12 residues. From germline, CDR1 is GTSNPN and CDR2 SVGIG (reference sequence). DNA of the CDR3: TGTGCCTGGAGCGGCAGGTACACTGAAGCTTTCTTT. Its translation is CAWSGRYTEAFF.

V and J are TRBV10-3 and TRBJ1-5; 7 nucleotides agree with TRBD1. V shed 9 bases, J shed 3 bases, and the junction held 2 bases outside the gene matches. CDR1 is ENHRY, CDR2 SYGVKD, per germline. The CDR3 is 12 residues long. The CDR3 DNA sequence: TGTGCCATGGGACAGAACAATCAGCCCCAGCATTTT. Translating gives CAMGQNNQPQHF.

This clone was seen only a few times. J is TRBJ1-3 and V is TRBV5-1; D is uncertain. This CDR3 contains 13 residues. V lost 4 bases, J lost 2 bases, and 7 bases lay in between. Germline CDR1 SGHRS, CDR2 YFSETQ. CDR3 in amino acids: CASSLRPGNTIYF. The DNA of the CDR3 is TGCGCCAGCAGCCTGCGGCCTGGAAACACCATATATTTT.

The CDR3 region is CASSDRGLSFGYTF. The CDR3 bases are TGTGCCAGCAGTGACCGGGGACTTAGTTTTGGCTACACCTTC. The gene calls are TRBV2 and TRBJ1-2, with a tentative D call TRBD1 (5 bases). Germline CDR1 and CDR2: SNHLY and FYNNEI. V lost 3 bases to trimming and J lost 7 bases, with 15 bases between them. The CDR3 is made up of 14 amino acids.

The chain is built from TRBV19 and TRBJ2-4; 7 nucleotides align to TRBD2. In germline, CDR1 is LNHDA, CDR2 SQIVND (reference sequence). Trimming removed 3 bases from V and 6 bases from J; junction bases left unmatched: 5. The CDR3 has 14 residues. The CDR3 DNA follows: TGTGCCAGTAGTATCCCGGGGAGGGGAAACATTCAGTACTTC. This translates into CASSIPGRGNIQYF.

For the CDR3, the DNA is TGTGCCTGGACCCTGGGGCCCGAGGACTATGGCTACACCTTC. Protein: CAWTLGPEDYGYTF. The V and J genes are TRBV30 and TRBJ1-2; D possibly corresponds to TRBD1 (5 bases). CDR1 is GTSNPN and CDR2 is SVGIG in the germline V gene (reference sequence). Trimming stripped 4 bases from V and 3 bases from J, with 15 bases between. The CDR3 spans 14 residues.

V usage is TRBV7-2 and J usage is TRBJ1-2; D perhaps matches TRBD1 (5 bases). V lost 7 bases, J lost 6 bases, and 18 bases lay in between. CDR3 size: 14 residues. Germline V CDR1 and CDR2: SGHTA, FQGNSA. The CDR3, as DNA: TGTGCCAGCACCCCGGGGGGGGTAACGAATGGCTACACCTTC. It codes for CASTPGGVTNGYTF.

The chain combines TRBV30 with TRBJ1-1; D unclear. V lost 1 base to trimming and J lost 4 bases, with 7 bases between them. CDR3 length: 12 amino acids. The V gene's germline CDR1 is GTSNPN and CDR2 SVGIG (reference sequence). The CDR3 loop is CAWSGRGTEAFF. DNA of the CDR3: TGTGCCTGGAGTGGGAGAGGCACTGAAGCTTTCTTT.

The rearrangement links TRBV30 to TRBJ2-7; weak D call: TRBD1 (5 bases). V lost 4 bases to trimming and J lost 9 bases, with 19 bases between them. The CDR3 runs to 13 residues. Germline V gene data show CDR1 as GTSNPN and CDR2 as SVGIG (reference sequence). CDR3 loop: CAWTPTPQGVQYF. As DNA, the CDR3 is TGTGCCTGGACGCCTACCCCTCAAGGGGTGCAGTACTTC.

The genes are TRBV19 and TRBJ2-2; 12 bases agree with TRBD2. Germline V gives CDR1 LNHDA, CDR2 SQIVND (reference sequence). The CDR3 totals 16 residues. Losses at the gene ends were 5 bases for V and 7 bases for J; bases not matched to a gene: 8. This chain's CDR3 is CASSGRLAGAVGELFF. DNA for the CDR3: TGTGCCAGTAGTGGGAGACTAGCGGGAGCGGTCGGGGAGCTGTTTTTT.

CDR3 amino acids: CASDPLQGTGEAFF. The CDR3 bases are TGTGCCAGCGACCCGTTACAGGGGACCGGTGAAGCTTTCTTT. V gene TRBV19 combines with J gene TRBJ1-1, with 7 positions matching TRBD1. Losses at the gene ends were 9 bases for V and 7 bases for J; bases not matched to a gene: 14. The CDR3 totals 14 residues. The germline CDR1 and CDR2 sequences are LNHDA and SQIVND (reference sequence).

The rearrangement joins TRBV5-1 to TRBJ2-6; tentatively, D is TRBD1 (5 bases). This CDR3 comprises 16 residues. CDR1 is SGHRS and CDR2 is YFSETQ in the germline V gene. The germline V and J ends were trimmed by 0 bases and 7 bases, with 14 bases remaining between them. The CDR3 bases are TGCGCCAGCAGCTTGGCAGGGCAGGACATTGCCAACGTCCTGACTTTC. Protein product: CASSLAGQDIANVLTF.